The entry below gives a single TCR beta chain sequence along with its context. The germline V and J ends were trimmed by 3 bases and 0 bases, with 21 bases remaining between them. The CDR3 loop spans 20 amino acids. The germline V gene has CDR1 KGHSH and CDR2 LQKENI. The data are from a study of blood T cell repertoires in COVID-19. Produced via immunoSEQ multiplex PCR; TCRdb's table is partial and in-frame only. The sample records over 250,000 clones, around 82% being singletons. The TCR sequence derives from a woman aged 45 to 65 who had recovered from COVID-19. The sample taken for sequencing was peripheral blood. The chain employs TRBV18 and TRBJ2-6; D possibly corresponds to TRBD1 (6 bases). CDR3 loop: CASSPRQGRSSVSGANVLTF. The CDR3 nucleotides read TGTGCCAGCTCACCTCGCCAGGGGCGGTCATCAGTCTCTGGGGCCAACGTCCTGACTTTC.